This T cell receptor beta chain was recovered during a study of cytotoxic CD8 clonotypes in ibrutinib-treated CLL. Whole-study findings and limits: Shared public clonotypes were rare, and on treatment they either got smaller or stayed the same.

The germline gives CDR1 SGHRS, CDR2 YFSETQ. V lost 4 bases and J lost 9, with 16 bases in between. There are 14 residues in the CDR3. Note on this clone: Its antigen is unidentified.

The intended depth for sequencing was 1 in 200,000 to 1 in 1 million T cells. Using immunoSEQ multiplex PCR, the repertoire was profiled, and TCRdb retains in-frame clones only, with some absent. This table has fewer than 400,000 clones, 67% appearing once. The chain combines TRBV5-1 with TRBJ2-2; TRBD1 or TRBD2 may be the D gene (5 bases each). This TCR was sampled from a human donor with chronic lymphocytic leukemia. This sample comprised PBMCs, obtained after 36 months of ibrutinib treatment. CDR3 in DNA: TGCGCCAGCAGCCGGGAAACGGGGACCTGGGAGCTGTTTTTT. Protein product: CASSRETGTWELFF.